This note documents a single T cell receptor beta chain sequence. The antigen remains undetermined. These data belong to a study of shared clonotypes between healthy human individuals. Study-wide findings and caveats: Generation probabilities were higher for clonotypes shared across all four sorted-subset donors than for unshared ones. What rarefaction showed was incomplete sorted-subset sequencing despite large depth. For naive CD4 cells, around 5% of clonotypes were shared across four donors.

Using immunoSEQ multiplex PCR, the repertoire was profiled, and TCRdb retains in-frame clones only, with some absent. The table lists fewer than 3 million clones, 85% to 95% of them singletons. Into CD45RA+ naive and CD45RA-negative memory subsets, the CD4+ cells were split. This receptor was identified in a man younger than 30 in good health. Some clones in this sample may be carry-over from other donors' samples. Material for sequencing was naive CD4+ T cells from PBMCs. Noted subset: CD45RA+ positively selected.

The CDR3 here is CASSSRDGNQPQHF. CDR3 sequence (DNA): TGTGCCAGCAGCTCTAGGGATGGCAATCAGCCCCAGCATTTT. This chain joins TRBV7-2 and TRBJ1-5, with no clear D. V was pared by 4 bases and J by 2 bases, with 9 bases between. There are 14 residues in the CDR3. CDR1 and CDR2 (germline): SGHTA, FQGNSA.